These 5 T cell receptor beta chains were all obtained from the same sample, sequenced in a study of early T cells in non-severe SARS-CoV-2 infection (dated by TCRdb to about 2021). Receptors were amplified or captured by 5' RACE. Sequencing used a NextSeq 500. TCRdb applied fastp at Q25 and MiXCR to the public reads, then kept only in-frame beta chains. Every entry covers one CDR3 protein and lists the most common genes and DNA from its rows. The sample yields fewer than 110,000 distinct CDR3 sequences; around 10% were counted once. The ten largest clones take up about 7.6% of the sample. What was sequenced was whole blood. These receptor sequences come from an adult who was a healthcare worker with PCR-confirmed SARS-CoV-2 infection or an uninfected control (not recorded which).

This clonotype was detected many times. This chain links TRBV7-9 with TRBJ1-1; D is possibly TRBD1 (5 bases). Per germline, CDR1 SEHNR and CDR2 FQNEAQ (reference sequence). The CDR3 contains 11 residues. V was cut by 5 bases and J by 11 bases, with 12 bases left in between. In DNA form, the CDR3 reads TGTGCCAGCAGCCGAGACCGGGGGGCTTTCTTT. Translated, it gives CASSRDRGAFF.

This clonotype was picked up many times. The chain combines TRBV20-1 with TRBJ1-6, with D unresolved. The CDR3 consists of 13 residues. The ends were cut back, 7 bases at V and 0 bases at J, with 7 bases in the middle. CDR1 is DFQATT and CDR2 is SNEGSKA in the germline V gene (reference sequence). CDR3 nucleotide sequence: TGCAGTGGGGAAGACTCCTATAATTCACCCCTCCACTTT. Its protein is CSGEDSYNSPLHF.

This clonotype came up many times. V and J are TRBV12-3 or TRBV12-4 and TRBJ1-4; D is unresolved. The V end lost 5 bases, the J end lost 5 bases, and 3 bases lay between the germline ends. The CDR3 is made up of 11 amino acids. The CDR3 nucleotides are TGTGCCAGCAGTACGAATGAAAAACTGTTTTTT. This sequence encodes CASSTNEKLFF.

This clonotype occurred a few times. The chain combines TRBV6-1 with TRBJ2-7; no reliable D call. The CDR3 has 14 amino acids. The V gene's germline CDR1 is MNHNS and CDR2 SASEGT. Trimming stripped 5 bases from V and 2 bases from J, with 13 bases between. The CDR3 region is CASSTKLPAYEQYF. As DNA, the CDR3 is TGTGCCAGCAGTACGAAGCTCCCGGCCTACGAGCAGTACTTC.

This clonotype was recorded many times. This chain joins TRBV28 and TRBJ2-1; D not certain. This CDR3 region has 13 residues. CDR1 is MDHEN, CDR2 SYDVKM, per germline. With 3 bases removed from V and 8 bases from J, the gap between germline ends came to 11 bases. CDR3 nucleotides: TGTGCCAGCAGTTTGGGCCAGCCCTATGAGCAGTTCTTC. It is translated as CASSLGQPYEQFF.